A selection of T cell receptor beta chains follows, all from one sample in a study of blood T cells in healthy people across ages. TCRdb reprocessed the 5' RACE reads via MiXCR and lists one record per CDR3 protein. The table lists 1.5 million to 2 million distinct CDR3 sequences, roughly 50% of them singletons. Material: blood. The receptor source for this set is a woman in her forties in good health. Each CDR3 is given with its conserved first and last residue. The D gene is left open where the match is weak.

d_gene | len | j_gene | v_gene | CDR3aa
NA | 15 | NA | TRBV6-6 | CTSNPGITVRDEQYF
TRBD2 | 16 | TRBJ2-1 | TRBV7-2 | CASSPGTSGGQGEQFF
TRBD1 | 15 | TRBJ1-2 | TRBV7-9 | CASTPSTGGADGYTF
TRBD2 | 16 | TRBJ2-3 | TRBV6-5 | CASSYRAGGGTDTQYF
NA | 16 | TRBJ2-5 | TRBV11-1 | CASSPPGREIPETQYF
TRBD1 | 18 | TRBJ2-6 | TRBV3-1 | CASSQLGQGSSGANVLTF
TRBD2 | 15 | TRBJ2-7 | TRBV6-2/TRBV6-3 | CASSSGGRSTYEQYF
TRBD2 | 17 | TRBJ2-7 | TRBV4-3 | CASSQDPAGGASREQYF
TRBD2 | 17 | TRBJ2-7 | TRBV11-2 | CASSLPYRRTSSYEQYF
NA | 16 | TRBJ1-2 | TRBV20-1 | CSSPAALTDPNYGYTF
NA | 13 | TRBJ2-1 | TRBV6-2/TRBV6-3 | CAIEGPTSNEQFF
NA | 15 | TRBJ1-4 | TRBV9 | CASSADSGTNEKLFF
NA | 14 | NA | TRBV28 | CASSLYGELYEQYF
TRBD2 | 11 | TRBJ2-4 | TRBV6-5 | CASSRDYKQYF
TRBD2 | 17 | TRBJ2-1 | TRBV18 | CASSPTVGTIDYNEQFF
TRBD1 | 14 | TRBJ1-1 | TRBV7-3 | CASSLNRGLTEAFF
TRBD1 | 14 | TRBJ2-1 | TRBV11-2 | CASSLGRGQNEQFF
NA | 17 | TRBJ2-4 | TRBV6-6 | CASSYLRRLLAKNIQYF
NA | 13 | TRBJ1-4 | TRBV2 | CASRSQGGEKLFF
NA | 13 | TRBJ2-1 | TRBV20-1 | CSASTGATNEQFF
NA | 15 | TRBJ2-1 | TRBV27 | CASSPVRVSYNEQFF
NA | 16 | TRBJ1-2 | TRBV13 | CASSSRRQRTHYGYTF
NA | 12 | TRBJ2-1 | TRBV12-3/TRBV12-4 | CASSPIIAEQFF
NA | 13 | TRBJ1-1 | TRBV9 | CVSSFGMNTEAFF
NA | 13 | TRBJ1-5 | TRBV6-2/TRBV6-3 | CASSYSGDSAQHF
NA | 13 | NA | TRBV12-3/TRBV12-4 | CASSPMARETQYF
NA | 16 | TRBJ2-4 | TRBV9 | CASSVGVPEGKNIQYF
NA | 13 | TRBJ2-7 | TRBV20-1 | CSARKGGAYEQYF